A single sample is the source of the 14 T cell receptor beta chains below, sequenced in a study of radiation and T cells in renal cell carcinoma. Produced via immunoSEQ multiplex PCR; TCRdb's table is partial and in-frame only. Among around 46,000 clones listed, approximately 80% were seen once. Specified time point: baseline pretreatment blood. Specified treatment: 15 Gy SBRT to primary tumor, nephrectomy 4 weeks later. Sequencing was performed on blood, taken from a patient whose treatment included radiotherapy and nephrectomy. The receptors come from a woman in her 70s with renal cell carcinoma.

V is TRBV18 and J is TRBJ2-1, with D possibly called TRBD1 or TRBD2 (5 bases each). Trimming left V 0 bases short and J 5 bases short, with 11 bases between. In germline, CDR1 is KGHSH, CDR2 LQKENI. CDR3 length equals 15 residues. CDR3 sequence reads: CASSPPGLANNEQFF. The DNA of the CDR3 is TGTGCCAGCTCACCACCGGGGCTAGCCAACAATGAGCAGTTCTTC. The full variable domain, with the rest looked up from reference TRBV18 and TRBJ2-1, is NAGVMQNPRHLVRRRGQEARLRCSPMKGHSHVYWYRQLPEEGLKFMVYLQKENIIDESGMPKERFSAEFPKEGPSILRIQQVVRGDSAAYFCASSPPGLANNEQFFGPGTRLTVL.

This chain joins TRBV20-1 and TRBJ2-5; D gene ambiguous. The germline V and J ends were trimmed by 5 bases and 5 bases, with 9 bases remaining between them. The CDR3 loop spans 11 amino acids. Germline CDR1 is DFQATT and CDR2 is SNEGSKA (reference sequence). The CDR3 bases are TGCAGTGCTCCGATCTCGGAGACCCAGTACTTC. It yields the protein CSAPISETQYF.

Of note for this clone: A read error may account for a junction end that differs from germline. The chain joins TRBV6-6 to TRBJ2-3, with 11 bases that match TRBD2. This CDR3 comprises 16 residues. Germline values: CDR1 MNHNY, CDR2 SVGAGI (reference sequence). The CDR3 nucleotides are TGTGCCAGCAGCTACTTAGCGGGGGGGATCACAGATACGCAGTATTTT. Translating gives CASSYLAGGITDTQYF.

The CDR3 DNA follows: TGTGCCAGCAGCCTTTATGATGAGCAGTTCTTC. Amino acids: CASSLYDEQFF. The chain combines TRBV6-5 with TRBJ2-1; no definite D call. In germline, CDR1 is MNHEY, CDR2 SVGAGI. This CDR3 has 11 residues. V dropped 6 bases and J dropped 8 bases, with 8 bases sitting between them.

The genes are TRBV13 and TRBJ2-3, with D unclear. Per the germline V gene, CDR1 is PRHDT and CDR2 is FYEKMQ (reference sequence). V was cut by 7 bases and J by 7 bases, with 9 bases left in between. CDR3 size: 11 residues. CDR3 bases: TGTGCCAGCACCAACGGCAATACGCAGTATTTT. It specifies CASTNGNTQYF.

The chain combines TRBV5-1 with TRBJ1-4, with D perhaps TRBD1 (5 bases). The germline gives CDR1 SGHRS, CDR2 YFSETQ. V lost 2 bases and J lost 8, with 16 bases in between. CDR3 length: 15 residues. The CDR3 here is CASSFSGTPEEKLFF. The CDR3 coding sequence is TGCGCCAGCAGCTTCTCCGGGACCCCCGAGGAAAAACTGTTTTTT.

This clone turned up a few times. J is TRBJ1-5 and V is TRBV30; D might be TRBD1 (5 bases). This CDR3 has 13 amino acids. Trimming left V 5 bases short and J 3 bases short, with 11 bases between. Germline assignment: CDR1 GTSNPN and CDR2 SVGIG (reference sequence). CDR3 DNA: TGTGCCTGGCAGGGAGGGGACAATCAGCCCCAGCATTTT. Protein product: CAWQGGDNQPQHF.

V is TRBV4-2 and J is TRBJ2-5; 7 nucleotides match TRBD2. Germline CDR1 LGHNA, CDR2 YNFKEQ. The J segment lost 4 bases and the V segment lost 0 bases, leaving 5 bases of the junction unmatched. This CDR3 spans 15 amino acids. CDR3 nucleotide sequence: TGTGCCAGCAGCCAAGAGCTACTAGCGTTAGAGACCCAGTACTTC. Its translation is CASSQELLALETQYF.

The gene calls are TRBV28 and TRBJ2-7; 7 bases map to TRBD1. CDR3 length: 12 residues. Per germline, CDR1 MDHEN and CDR2 SYDVKM. After removal of 4 bases from V and 3 bases from J, the junction contained 0 bases not matched to a gene. CDR3 in DNA: TGTGCCAGCAGTTGGGACAGCTACGAGCAGTACTTC. The encoded protein is CASSWDSYEQYF. Together with reference TRBV28 and TRBJ2-7, the CDR3 gives the full variable domain: DVKVTQSSRYLVKRTGEKVFLECVQDMDHENMFWYRQDPGLGLRLIYFSYDVKMKEKGDIPEGYSVSREKKERFSLILESASTNQTSMYLCASSWDSYEQYFGPGTRLTVT.

The chain uses TRBV10-3 and TRBJ1-2, with D unresolved. This CDR3 has 13 residues. Germline V gene data show CDR1 as ENHRY and CDR2 as SYGVKD. V dropped 10 bases and J dropped 8 bases, with 20 bases sitting between them. The CDR3 region is CANRDQVIGGYTF. DNA for the CDR3: TGTGCCAACAGAGACCAGGTCATCGGCGGCTACACCTTC.

This chain connects TRBV7-2 to TRBJ2-4; 9 bases agree with TRBD2. Trimming cost V 5 bases and J 12 bases; bases outside gene matches: 8. CDR1 is SGHTA, CDR2 FQGNSA, per germline. This CDR3 is 13 amino acids long. Here the CDR3 reads CASSPLAGTTQYF. Written as DNA, the CDR3 is TGTGCCAGCAGCCCGCTAGCGGGGACGACTCAGTACTTC.

This chain uses TRBV13 with TRBJ1-1; D is unclear. Trimming left V 0 bases short and J 1 base short, with 6 bases between. This CDR3 comprises 14 residues. CDR1 and CDR2 from the germline V gene are PRHDT and FYEKMQ (reference sequence). In DNA, the CDR3 is TGTGCCAGCAGCTTAGGGGTGGGGAACACTGAAGCTTTCTTT. Protein sequence: CASSLGVGNTEAFF.

The gene calls are TRBV30 and TRBJ2-1; 8 positions match TRBD2. Germline loops: CDR1 GTSNPN, CDR2 SVGIG (reference sequence). Trimming removed 4 bases from V and 8 bases from J; junction bases left unmatched: 7. The CDR3 spans 13 residues. The CDR3 loop reads CAWKVLAGHEQFF. Here the CDR3 DNA reads TGTGCCTGGAAAGTATTAGCGGGACATGAGCAGTTCTTC. The complete variable domain, with remaining parts taken from reference TRBV30 and TRBJ2-1, reads SQTIHQWPATLVQPVGSPLSLECTVEGTSNPNLYWYRQAAGRGLQLLFYSVGIGQISSEVPQNLSASRPQDRQFILSSKKLLLSDSGFYLCAWKVLAGHEQFFGPGTRLTVL.

The V gene is TRBV10-1, the J gene TRBJ1-4; 8 bases match TRBD1. CDR1 is WNHNN, CDR2 SYGVQD, per germline (reference sequence). This CDR3 has 18 residues. J gave up 3 bases and V 2 bases, and 11 bases lay outside the gene matches. The CDR3 loop reads CASSEPNRGSVANEKLFF. As DNA, the CDR3 is TGCGCCAGCAGTGAGCCTAACAGGGGGAGCGTGGCTAATGAAAAACTGTTTTTT.